The sequence of this T cell receptor beta chain was determined in a study of blood T cell repertoires in COVID-19. On the study more broadly: Collection of acute and convalescent COVID-19 samples took place in the United States, Italy and Spain. Sources were T cells, B-cell-depleted T cells, or PBMCs; the material itself was cDNA or gDNA.

Original methodology: Reference gene primers were amplified, and this amplification served to estimate nucleated cell counts. Produced via immunoSEQ multiplex PCR; TCRdb's table is partial and in-frame only. V, J and clone size are those of that table, while D and trimming were read from the DNA. The sample comprises roughly 120,000 clones, over 65% of which are singletons, and less than 7.5% rests with the top ten. This clone was seen a few times. Trimming pared 1 base from V and 0 bases from J, leaving 4 bases between. The CDR3 covers 15 residues. Germline loops: CDR1 LNHDA, CDR2 SQIVND (reference sequence).

Material for sequencing was peripheral blood. The receptor's source is a man between 65 and 80 years old with acute or convalescent COVID-19. The rearrangement joins TRBV19 to TRBJ2-6; D gene unclear. The CDR3: CASSIGVSGANVLTF. For the CDR3, the DNA is TGTGCCAGTAGTATAGGAGTCTCTGGGGCCAACGTCCTGACTTTC.